This TCR beta chain emerged from a study of T cells in Graves' hyperthyroidism and ophthalmopathy (dated by TCRdb to the late 2010s). Describing the broader study: Peripheral blood samples were taken at initial diagnosis, before any treatment was given. TCR V-J signatures able to tell the groups apart were searched for in a discovery cohort of approximately 95 patients, of whom approximately 40 had Graves' ophthalmopathy and roughly 58 had stable Graves' hyperthyroidism. Prospective prediction of ophthalmopathy was tested in an independent validation cohort consisting of some 18 hyperthyroidism patients and approximately 16 patients who later progressed to ophthalmopathy. The 100 or so discovery patients were randomly split 7:3 into training and test sets. Thyroid tissue and blood T-cell repertoires from six Graves' hyperthyroidism patients were also compared in the study. Once sampling was done, hyperthyroidism patients were given methimazole at a starting dose of 30 mg daily, whereas ophthalmopathy patients were given high-dose intravenous methylprednisolone. The paper describes TCR Vbeta CDR3 sequencing of more than 120 peripheral blood samples, made up of under 50 ophthalmopathy patients, 70 to 80 hyperthyroidism patients and some 17 progressor patients.

In regard to this clonotype: There is no known antigen for this receptor. No base quality information exists; no much larger clone differs at one position.

Overall results and qualifications from the work: Sample size was not statistically predetermined, and blinding of investigators to group allocation was not performed. Most expanded thyroid clonotypes (frequency above 0.001) were also detected in blood, a finding suggesting that blood repertoires may reflect thyroid immune responses. A model built on a 13 V-J signature distinguished ophthalmopathy from stable hyperthyroidism, reaching around 90% sensitivity and around 81% specificity in cross-validation and 80%/75% in testing. In validation, progression to ophthalmopathy was predicted by the model with 55% to 71% sensitivity and 72.22% specificity, a median of 6.5 months before onset.

From the cysteine through the phenylalanine, the CDR3 covers 16 amino acids. This entry keeps only the CDR3 DNA: 48 bases, framed from base 1. V and J are truncated by 4 bases and 6 bases respectively, leaving an intervening sequence of 19 bases. Per the germline V gene, ENHRY is the CDR1 and SYGVKD is the CDR2. Stable Graves' hyperthyroidism was defined as the absence of progression to ophthalmopathy over 18 months of follow-up. Hyperthyroidism patients were aged 18 to 65 years and newly diagnosed, with disease duration of less than 2 months. Patients with uncontrolled infections, other autoimmune diseases, pregnancy or lactation were excluded. Diagnoses relied on clinical symptoms, serum thyroxine and TRAb, thyroid ultrasound and orbital computed tomography. Ficoll-Paque density gradient centrifugation was used to isolate PBMCs from about 10 ml of fresh peripheral blood. Total RNA was extracted with Trizol reagent, and quality was checked on an Agilent 2100 Bioanalyzer.

The TCR beta CDR3 regions were amplified from RNA transcripts. The first round of RT-PCR for the TCR CDR3 was performed with the HTBI primer set and the Qiagen OneStep RT-PCR kit. A second multiplex PCR round built the libraries, followed by size selection and purification. The libraries were sequenced on an Illumina HiSeq2000 using paired-end 100 bp reads. The paper's data handling went like this. SOAPnuke was used to process the raw data, removing reads that contained adapters or uncalled bases, had a mean Phred below 15, or lacked an exact match to the constant primer or identifier. High-quality paired reads were merged with COPE v1.2.5, and unique nucleotide sequences were defined as clonotypes. Clonotypes were aligned to IMGT TRBV, TRBD and TRBJ reference segments using MiTCR v1.1. Analysis was restricted to V-J combinations with a frequency above 0.0001, which covered 99.2% of repertoires. A TCS score was defined as the ratio between F50 (clonal expansion) and ExV (chaos), using BLOSUM62-based TCRdist between CDR3 peptides within each V-J. Welch's t-statistics and random forest reduced approximately 520 V-J features to under 15, which were used in a naive Bayes classifier (R e1071). TCRdb ran its own pipeline on the public reads, namely fastp trimming at Q25 and MiXCR clone calling, and kept in-frame beta chains. When rows share a CDR3 protein, they turn into one entry using the most common DNA and genes. V and J calls and clone size were set by TCRdb, not the authors. Counted in this sample were around 600,000 distinct CDR3 sequences; 15% to 18% of them appeared once. Together, the top ten hold approximately 7.4% of the sample.

Input material: blood. Recombination joined TRBV10-3 with TRBJ2-1; the D segment is perhaps TRBD1 or TRBD2, each sharing 5 matched bases. This receptor was taken from a woman between 25 and 40 years old with Graves' hyperthyroidism. This receptor has the CDR3 CAISGYSTGRANEQFF. The DNA sequence follows: TGTGCCATCAGTGGATATAGTACGGGACGGGCCAATGAGCAGTTCTTC.